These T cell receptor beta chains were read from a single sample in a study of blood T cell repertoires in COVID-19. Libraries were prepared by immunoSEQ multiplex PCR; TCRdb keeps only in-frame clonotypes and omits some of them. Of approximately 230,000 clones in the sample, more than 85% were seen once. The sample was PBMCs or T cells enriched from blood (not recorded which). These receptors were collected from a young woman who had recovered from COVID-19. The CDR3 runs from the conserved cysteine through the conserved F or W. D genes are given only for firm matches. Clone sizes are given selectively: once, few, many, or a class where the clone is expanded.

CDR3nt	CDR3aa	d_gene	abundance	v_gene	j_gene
TGTGCCAGCAGCCGGGACAGGGGGCCACAAGGCTACACCTTC	CASSRDRGPQGYTF	TRBD1	-	TRBV11-3	TRBJ1-2
TGTGCCAGCAGCTGGGGGCGGAAAGAGACCCAGTACTTC	CASSWGRKETQYF	-	-	TRBV28	TRBJ2-5
TGTGCCAGCAGTGGGAGTCAGGGCGGCGAGCAGTACTTC	CASSGSQGGEQYF	-	-	TRBV2	TRBJ2-7
TGTGCCAGTAGGACAGGGTTTGAGCCCCAGCATTTT	CASRTGFEPQHF	TRBD1	-	TRBV19	TRBJ1-5
TGTGCCAGCAGTTCCGGACGGGATCGGAGGCGTAATGGCTACACCTTC	CASSSGRDRRRNGYTF	-	-	TRBV27	TRBJ1-2
TGTGCCAGCAGGGGGAGTGGGGGCGCGACCTTT	CASRGSGGATF	-	-	TRBV7-3	TRBJ1-1
TGTGCCAGCAGTCCCCAGGGGAGCAATCAGCCCCAGCATTTT	CASSPQGSNQPQHF	-	-	TRBV27	TRBJ1-5
TGTGCCAGCAGCGTAGGCGGCGGGAGGGCCTACGAGCAGTACTTC	CASSVGGGRAYEQYF	TRBD2	-	TRBV9	TRBJ2-7
TGTGCCAGCAGTTGGGGGGACCGCATCTACAGAGGCTACACCTTC	CASSWGDRIYRGYTF	-	-	TRBV6-2/TRBV6-3	TRBJ1-2
TGTGCCAGCACCCCGACAGGGAGCCATGGCTACACCTTC	CASTPTGSHGYTF	TRBD1	-	TRBV27	TRBJ1-2
TGTGCCAGCAGCGTAGGCGTCGGGGGTCAGCCCCAGCATTTT	CASSVGVGGQPQHF	-	-	TRBV9	TRBJ1-5
TGTGCCAGTAGTATGTCCAGGGGGCGAGAGACCCAGTACTTC	CASSMSRGRETQYF	TRBD1	-	TRBV19	TRBJ2-5
TGTGCCAGCAGCGAACAACCGGGACAGGGAGAGGGTGGCTACACCTTC	CASSEQPGQGEGGYTF	TRBD1	-	TRBV7-2	TRBJ1-2
TGTGCCAGCAGTGCGGGGACTAGCGGGAGTTTAGTAGAGCAGTTCTTC	CASSAGTSGSLVEQFF	TRBD2	-	TRBV25-1	TRBJ2-1
TGTGCCACCAGTGATTTGTTTAGACTTTACACAGATACGCAGTATTTT	CATSDLFRLYTDTQYF	-	-	TRBV24-1	TRBJ2-3
-	CASSFGSGRSDSPLHF	-	-	TRBV5-6	TRBJ1-6
TGTGCCAGCAGTAGAAGCTCTCGGACAGCCTATGGCTACACCTTC	CASSRSSRTAYGYTF	-	-	TRBV6-5	TRBJ1-2
TGTGCCAGCAGCTTAGCGGTGGCCCACGAGCAGTACTTC	CASSLAVAHEQYF	-	-	TRBV7-2	TRBJ2-7
TGTGCCAGCGGGTATAGACAGGGATCTAATGAAAAACTGTTTTTT	CASGYRQGSNEKLFF	TRBD1	-	TRBV28	TRBJ1-4
TGTGCCAGCAGCTGGGGGACGGGGGGTAGCAATCAGCCCCAGCATTTT	CASSWGTGGSNQPQHF	-	-	TRBV5-6	TRBJ1-5
TGTGCCAGCACCCGCCAGGGCAATCGAAACACCATATATTTT	CASTRQGNRNTIYF	-	-	TRBV28	TRBJ1-3
TGTGCCAGCAGCCTCGACAGGGCGTCCGCGGAAGCTTTCTTT	CASSLDRASAEAFF	TRBD1	once	TRBV11-2	TRBJ1-1
TGTGCCAGCAGCTTAAAGACTGGAAGTGAAAAACTGTTTTTT	CASSLKTGSEKLFF	-	-	TRBV7-9	TRBJ1-4
TGTGCCAGCTCACCACTTCTGACAGATACGCAGTATTTT	CASSPLLTDTQYF	-	-	TRBV18	TRBJ2-3
TGTGCCAGCAGTTTAAGGTTTCGGGGGACAGATAATTCACCCCTCCACTTT	CASSLRFRGTDNSPLHF	TRBD1	few	TRBV27	TRBJ1-6
TGTGCCAGTAGTTCTCCAGGGAATTCCTATGGCTACACCTTC	CASSSPGNSYGYTF	-	-	TRBV19	TRBJ1-2
TGTGCCAGCAGCATCGGACAGGGGGCCGCTCAGCCCCAGCATTTT	CASSIGQGAAQPQHF	TRBD1	-	TRBV5-5	TRBJ1-5
TGTGCCAGCAGCTTAAACATTATCGATGAGCAGTTCTTC	CASSLNIIDEQFF	-	few	TRBV11-3	TRBJ2-1
TGTGCCAGTAGTAGGGCAGATGAAGAGACCCAGTACTTC	CASSRADEETQYF	-	-	TRBV19	TRBJ2-5
TGTGCCAGCAGCAGGGACAGGGTGGTGACTGAAGCTTTCTTT	CASSRDRVVTEAFF	TRBD1	-	TRBV5-4	TRBJ1-1
TGTGCCACCCTTAGCGGGAGCGTATACAATGAGCAGTTCTTC	CATLSGSVYNEQFF	TRBD2	-	TRBV10-3	TRBJ2-1
TGTGCCAGCAGCCTACTGGGACAGGGGGTGTCTGGCTACACCTTC	CASSLLGQGVSGYTF	TRBD1	-	TRBV7-8	TRBJ1-2
TGTGCCAGCAGCCGCTCAGGGAGGCCGGGAGATACGCAGTATTTT	CASSRSGRPGDTQYF	-	-	TRBV9	TRBJ2-3
TGTGCCACCAGCAGATCCGGACTAGCGCAAGAGGGGGTTATACTTCGGGCTGACAATGAGCAGTTCTTC	CATSRSGLAQEGVILRADNEQFF	TRBD2	-	TRBV15	TRBJ2-1
TGTGCCAGTAGTCCAGGTGACTATGGCTACACCTTC	CASSPGDYGYTF	-	-	TRBV19	TRBJ1-2
TGTGCCAGCAGCTCCGGGACAGATAGCTCCTACGAGCAGTACTTC	CASSSGTDSSYEQYF	TRBD1	-	TRBV9	TRBJ2-7
TGTGCCAGCAGCTTAGCCCGGGGGTATAGCAATCAGCCCCAGCATTTT	CASSLARGYSNQPQHF	-	-	TRBV7-8	TRBJ1-5
TGTGCCAGCAGCCCGGGGACCTACAATGAGCAGTTCTTC	CASSPGTYNEQFF	-	-	TRBV7-9	TRBJ2-1
TGTGCCAGCAGTTCAAGACCGGGACAGGGTAGGGACGAGCAGTACTTC	CASSSRPGQGRDEQYF	TRBD1	-	TRBV7-9	TRBJ2-7
TGTGCCATCAGTGAGTCTAACTCTCTCTACACCGGGGAGCTGTTTTTT	CAISESNSLYTGELFF	-	-	TRBV10-3	TRBJ2-2
TGTGCCATCAGTGTTCAGAGGGCCGGTCAGCCCCAGCATTTT	CAISVQRAGQPQHF	-	-	TRBV10-3	TRBJ1-5
TGTGCCAGCAGTGATGGGACAGGGGTCTCTGGGGCCAACGTCCTGACTTTC	CASSDGTGVSGANVLTF	TRBD1	-	TRBV2	TRBJ2-6
TGTGCCAGCAGCCACCTACAGCCGAAGGACACTGAAGCTTTCTTT	CASSHLQPKDTEAFF	-	-	TRBV9	TRBJ1-1
TGTGCCAGCAGCGCATCTATCACAGGGGGTAATCAGCCCCAGCATTTT	CASSASITGGNQPQHF	TRBD1	few	TRBV16	TRBJ1-5
TGTGCCAGCAGCGCGGGACAGGGGGAGACCCAGTACTTC	CASSAGQGETQYF	TRBD1	-	TRBV9	TRBJ2-5
TGCGCCAGCAGCTTGATAGCATCAGGGTCGGAGACCCAGTACTTC	CASSLIASGSETQYF	-	-	TRBV5-1	TRBJ2-5
TGTGCCAGCAGCTTAAACAGGGGGTACTCCCCGAACACTGAAGCTTTCTTT	CASSLNRGYSPNTEAFF	TRBD1	-	TRBV11-2	TRBJ1-1
TGTGCCAGCGGGCTAGCAGGGGGGTTTGGGGAAAAACTGTTTTTT	CASGLAGGFGEKLFF	TRBD1	-	TRBV28	TRBJ1-4